A single T cell receptor (beta chain) is shown here with its context. TCRdb's copy holds only in-frame clones and misses some; the assay was immunoSEQ multiplex PCR. In the table there are more than 200,000 clones, around nine tenths of which are singletons. CDR3 length: 14 residues. Germline loops: CDR1 LNHNV, CDR2 YYDKDF (reference sequence). V was shortened by 0 bases and J by 10 bases, with 15 bases between the two germline ends. This sample is part of a study of blood T cell repertoires in COVID-19. The chain combines TRBV15 with TRBJ1-2, with D possibly being TRBD1 (5 bases). The TCR comes from a man under 40 with active or convalescent COVID-19. Sequencing used peripheral blood. CDR3: CATSREKLPGPYTF. CDR3 coding DNA: TGTGCCACCAGCAGAGAAAAGTTGCCAGGGCCCTACACCTTC.